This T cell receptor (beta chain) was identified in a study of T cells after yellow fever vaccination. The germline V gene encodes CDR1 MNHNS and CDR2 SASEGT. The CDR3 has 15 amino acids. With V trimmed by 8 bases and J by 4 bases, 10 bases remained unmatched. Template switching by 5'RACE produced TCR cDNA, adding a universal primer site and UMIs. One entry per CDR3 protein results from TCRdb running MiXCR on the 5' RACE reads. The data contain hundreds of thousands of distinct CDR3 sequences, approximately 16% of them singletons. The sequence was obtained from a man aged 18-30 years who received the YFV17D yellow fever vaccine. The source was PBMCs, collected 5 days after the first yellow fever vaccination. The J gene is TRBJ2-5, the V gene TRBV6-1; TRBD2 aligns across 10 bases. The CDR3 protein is CASCQLAGPGETQYF. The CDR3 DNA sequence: TGTGCCAGCTGTCAACTAGCGGGGCCGGGAGAGACCCAGTACTTC.